Given below is one T cell receptor (beta chain) in context. Its antigen remains unidentified. No quality values exist for individual bases; no much larger clone is one base distant. TCRbeta CDR3 regions were amplified from genomic DNA by means of the immunoSEQ Assay, a bias-controlled multiplex PCR. The source study handled its data this way. Nucleated cell counts per sample were estimated from amplification of reference gene primers within the assay. To quantify the absolute abundance of each unique TCRbeta CDR3 rearrangement, sequence reads were collapsed and filtered. For each sample, productive Simpson clonality was calculated as the square root of Simpson's diversity index over productive rearrangements. Imported from immuneACCESS, the table was reduced by TCRdb to in-frame sequences with V and J called. These copies leave out some clones; in studies compared against another copy, an unresolved V gene accounts for under half, and the cause of the remainder is not known. The DNA was the basis for D and trimming; V, J and clone size are from that table. Recorded for this sample are fewer than 300,000 clones; 88% of them occurred a single time. Together, the top ten hold 9.4% of the sample.

Each collaborating institution followed its own protocols to collect whole blood in K2EDTA tubes. For TCRbeta analysis, collaborators shipped samples in one of three forms: frozen whole blood, isolated PBMCs, or DNA extracted from either of those sample types. The record originates from a study of blood T cell repertoires in COVID-19 (dated by TCRdb to between 2020 and 2021). For the wider study: Collaborator samples came from the United States, Italy and Spain and covered acute and convalescent phases of COVID-19. Samples came from the ongoing ImmuneRACE study (first 160 participants) plus 1,254 subjects from 6 global collaborators. The repertoires were released in a freely available public database intended as a resource for research on the immune response to SARS-CoV-2. The material from the prospective study consisted of cDNA or gDNA derived from T cells, B-cell-depleted T cells, or PBMCs. The dataset comprised deeply sampled blood TCRbeta repertoires from subjects exposed to, actively infected with, or recovered from COVID-19. The sample metadata nearly always contained a de-identified subject ID, COVID-19 status, age in years and sex. HLA class I and class II types, where available, came from metadata supplied by the sample provider rather than from assay-based typing. The paper as a whole reports these results and caveats: The quantity of clinical and demographic metadata differed by source and by participant and was supplied without curation.

The CDR3 has 14 amino acids, counting the end cysteine and phenylalanine. The DNA shown is the 42-base CDR3, in frame from base 1. From V the trimming removes 5 bases and from J it removes 4 bases, while the gene matches leave 5 bases of the junction unaccounted for. The germline V gene (reference sequence) specifies PRHDT as CDR1 and FYEKMQ as CDR2. The chain links TRBV13 with TRBJ2-7, and 10 junctional nucleotides match TRBD1. The TCR was taken from a man in his late teens or twenties with active or convalescent COVID-19. The specimen was peripheral blood. CDR3 region: CASSDGQGVYEQYF. The DNA sequence is given as TGTGCCAGCAGCGATGGACAGGGGGTTTACGAGCAGTACTTC.